Sequencing of this T cell receptor (beta chain) was carried out in a study of brain T cells in children with intractable seizures. The length of the CDR3 is 15 residues. The V and J ends lost 6 bases and 0 bases respectively, with 11 bases between them. Germline values: CDR1 MNHEY, CDR2 SVGAGI. Only cases whose brain tissue showed the highest T cell transcript signatures were sequenced. At least one anti-epileptic drug was given before surgery. Overall study results and limits: Pre-surgery blood may have been undersampled, hiding some clones.

Points on this clone: Its antigen is currently unknown.

Using immunoSEQ multiplex PCR, the repertoire was profiled, and TCRdb retains in-frame clones only, with some absent. The sample shows fewer than 50,000 clones, about nine tenths of them seen only once. This sequence originates from a girl between 2 and 10 years old with tuberous sclerosis and intractable seizures. This sequence joins TRBV6-5 and TRBJ1-4; no clear D. Here the sequenced sample was peripheral blood, taken at surgery. CDR3 DNA sequence: TGTGCCAGCAGCAATGGTCGGGCAACTAATGAAAAACTGTTTTTT. Residues: CASSNGRATNEKLFF.